This note documents a single T cell receptor (beta chain) sequence. This receptor's antigen is unknown. No base-level quality is on record; no much larger clone is a single base apart. Using the deep immunoSEQ assay, TCR CDR3 regions were amplified from genomic DNA by multiplex PCR. Genomic DNA extracted from each cell subset was distributed evenly over all wells of several immunoSEQ 96-well plates, and each plate served as one replicate. For unsorted PBMC, around 290 ng of genomic DNA, equivalent to about 30,000 T cell genomes, went into each replicate PCR. Genomic DNA from unsorted PBMC was sequenced over ten immunoSEQ deep assay plates. Purified libraries were quantified with a Qubit 3.0 fluorometer, sized on a Bioanalyzer 2100, and re-quantified with the KAPA Library Quantification kit. A separate single-read 150-cycle Illumina NextSeq 550 flow cell was used to sequence each immunoSEQ 96-well plate. Processing in the source paper ran as follows. Because only junctional sequences without quality scores were contained in the immunoSEQ output, filtering matching that applied to full-length reads could not be performed. Sequences were annotated with PyIR, a Python wrapper for IgBLAST v1.9, using IMGT germline references to assign V/J genes and CDR3. Any read was removed if the V/J assignment was weak (E-value above 1e-6), the CDR3 was missing, or the read contained stop codons, out-of-frame junctions, or ambiguous translated residues. V3J clonotypes were defined as sequences sharing the same inferred V gene, J gene, and CDR3 amino acid sequence. To compute the percentage overlap between repertoires, the number of shared unique clonotypes was divided by the size of the smaller repertoire. Richness of each repertoire was evaluated using RTK rarefaction, the Chao1 estimator, and Recon v2.1 estimates of unobserved clonotypes. In TCRdb, the immuneACCESS table is reduced to in-frame sequences with V and J assigned. These tables do not hold every clone; where another copy was compared, an unresolved V gene accounts for under half, and the others remain unexplained. V and J calls and clone size are given by that table; D and trimming were obtained from the DNA. This sample gives some 510,000 clones in total; less than 85% of them show up just once. The top ten clonotypes cover under 15% of the sample.

The sample is drawn from a study of shared clonotypes between healthy human individuals (dated by TCRdb to 2018 to 2021). Study-level background: The cohort comprised a couple of women and a few men aged 18 to 49 years. The study deeply sequenced blood TCR repertoires of about 5 healthy adults to estimate repertoire size and the extent of clonotype sharing between individuals. To increase sequencing depth and limit assay-specific biases, TCR repertoire library preparation and sequencing were carried out by different laboratories using diverse techniques. Per donor, leukapheresis produced somewhere between about 0.94 and 9 billion PBMCs.

Donors were healthy HIV-negative adults with no recently reported acute infections or vaccinations. Only Caucasian adults living in Nashville, Tennessee, USA were represented among the donors. For unsorted samples, 90 million to 95 million PBMCs were counted, and genomic DNA was extracted using the QIAamp DNA Blood Mini kit. After blood collection by leukapheresis, PBMCs were isolated using Ficoll-Histopaque density gradient centrifugation and then cryopreserved in the vapor phase of liquid nitrogen. Broad study findings and their caveats: Pairwise subsampling led to the expectation that sequencing depth would affect the degree of clonotype sharing among donors. The small number of donors limited the genetic and exposure-history diversity represented. Only blood was sampled, and tissue TCR repertoires likely differ from those in blood.

Sequences KGHSH (CDR1) and LQKENI (CDR2) are obtained from the germline V gene. From the cysteine up to the phenylalanine, the CDR3 has a length of 12 residues. Only the CDR3 DNA stays, 36 bases, in frame from base 1. V gives up 1 base and J gives up 6 bases, and the segment between their germline ends measures 6 bases. The source of this sequence is a woman in her 40s in good health. Some clones in this sample may be carry-over from other donors' samples. The chain couples TRBV18 to TRBJ1-2; the D gene is unclear. The source material was PBMCs. The encoded CDR3 is CASSPRRDGYTF. In nucleotides, the sequence is TGTGCCAGCTCACCACGGAGGGATGGCTACACCTTC.